This TCR beta chain was observed in a study of siplizumab effects on memory and regulatory T cells. Study-wide results and caveats: Suppressive activity of Tregs proliferating in siplizumab cultures remained unconfirmed. Siplizumab significantly brought down the alloreactive sequences that trace back to unstimulated CD4+ memory cells. Naive T cell populations appeared to exhibit greater diversity than memory cells and appeared to be major alloresponse contributors. The majority of clones, roughly 75-96% of proliferating CD4+ or CD8+ clones, lacked an assignable naive or memory phenotype.

The CDR3 is 13 amino acids. CDR1 is MNHNY and CDR2 is SVGAGI in the germline V gene (reference sequence). V gave up 6 bases and J gave up 1 base; unmatched junction bases: 1. Produced via immunoSEQ multiplex PCR; TCRdb's table is partial and in-frame only. The table lists about 120,000 clones, around 95% of them singletons, with roughly 0.15% in the top ten. A word on this clone: Its antigen is undetermined.

This chain uses TRBV6-6 with TRBJ1-1, with 8 bases lining up with TRBD1. What was sequenced was non-Treg CD4+ T cells sorted from blood. The sequence derives from a human donor in good health. As DNA, the CDR3 is TGTGCCAGCAGGGGACAGGCGAACACTGAAGCTTTCTTT. Translating gives CASRGQANTEAFF.